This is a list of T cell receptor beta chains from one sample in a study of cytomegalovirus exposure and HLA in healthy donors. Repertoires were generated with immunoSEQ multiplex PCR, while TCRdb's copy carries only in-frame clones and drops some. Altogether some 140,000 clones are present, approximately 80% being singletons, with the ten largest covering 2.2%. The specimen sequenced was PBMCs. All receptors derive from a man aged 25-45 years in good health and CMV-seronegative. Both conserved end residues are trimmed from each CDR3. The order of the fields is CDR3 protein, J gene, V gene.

CDR3 protein: ASSEAVREGLEF
J gene: TRBJ2-1
V gene: TRBV2

CDR3 protein: ASSFYRGGGNEQF
J gene: TRBJ2-1
V gene: TRBV7-2

CDR3 protein: ASRRDRDPLEAF
J gene: TRBJ1-1
V gene: TRBV6-1

CDR3 protein: ASRTGAANTGELF
J gene: TRBJ2-2
V gene: TRBV19

CDR3 protein: ASNRLAGVASGEQF
J gene: TRBJ2-1
V gene: TRBV2

CDR3 protein: ASSVEGQSLYEQY
J gene: TRBJ2-7
V gene: TRBV9

CDR3 protein: ASSLFGTETTEAF
J gene: TRBJ1-1
V gene: TRBV7-6

CDR3 protein: ASTLPGRYEQY
J gene: TRBJ2-7
V gene: TRBV28

CDR3 protein: ASSFRGPEPQH
J gene: TRBJ1-5
V gene: TRBV27

CDR3 protein: ASSRQGLTQY
J gene: TRBJ2-5
V gene: TRBV25-1

CDR3 protein: ASSQIAGGKEQY
J gene: TRBJ2-7
V gene: TRBV4-3

CDR3 protein: ASSYSARGTGELF
J gene: TRBJ2-2
V gene: TRBV6-5

CDR3 protein: ASSQQSGQAYGYT
J gene: TRBJ1-2
V gene: TRBV14

CDR3 protein: ASSTPGGGYT
J gene: TRBJ1-2
V gene: TRBV7-8

CDR3 protein: ASTHYTAQGKPQH
J gene: TRBJ1-5
V gene: TRBV12-1

CDR3 protein: ASSQVAGVSYNEQF
J gene: TRBJ2-1
V gene: TRBV4-3

CDR3 protein: ASSELGPKETQY
J gene: TRBJ2-5
V gene: TRBV25-1

CDR3 protein: ASSWTGWAGYT
J gene: TRBJ1-2
V gene: TRBV27

CDR3 protein: ASSPPTGERVNEQF
J gene: TRBJ2-1
V gene: TRBV7-9

CDR3 protein: ATSRGTSGTTNEQF
J gene: TRBJ2-1
V gene: TRBV15

CDR3 protein: ASKQGAGDTQY
J gene: TRBJ2-3
V gene: TRBV6-1

CDR3 protein: ASSKGLAGDGGDTQY
J gene: TRBJ2-3
V gene: TRBV6-1

CDR3 protein: ASSEVAGAWYEQY
J gene: TRBJ2-7
V gene: TRBV6-1

CDR3 protein: ASTRTGDEQY
J gene: .
V gene: TRBV5-4

CDR3 protein: ASSEWTDNQPQH
J gene: TRBJ1-5
V gene: TRBV6-1

CDR3 protein: ASSSDPGQGSEQY
J gene: TRBJ2-7
V gene: TRBV28

CDR3 protein: ASSYSVAGSYEQY
J gene: TRBJ2-7
V gene: TRBV6-5

CDR3 protein: ATNPLQGLNQPQH
J gene: TRBJ1-5
V gene: TRBV19

CDR3 protein: ASSSSTSAYNEQF
J gene: TRBJ2-1
V gene: TRBV27

CDR3 protein: ASQGADTEAF
J gene: TRBJ1-1
V gene: TRBV5-1

CDR3 protein: ASSLGLLAYGYT
J gene: TRBJ1-2
V gene: TRBV5-1

CDR3 protein: ASSSPGGSPLH
J gene: TRBJ1-6
V gene: TRBV19

CDR3 protein: ASSYYKGRGDQPQH
J gene: TRBJ1-5
V gene: TRBV6-6

CDR3 protein: ASSVVPTSGVDTQY
J gene: TRBJ2-3
V gene: TRBV9

CDR3 protein: ASSLAGEGTEAF
J gene: TRBJ1-1
V gene: TRBV5-1

CDR3 protein: ASSSGLVYNEQF
J gene: TRBJ2-1
V gene: TRBV27

CDR3 protein: ASILGQGGTEAF
J gene: TRBJ1-1
V gene: TRBV19

CDR3 protein: ASSEVAGRNTEAF
J gene: TRBJ1-1
V gene: TRBV6-1

CDR3 protein: ASFRGEGTEAF
J gene: TRBJ1-1
V gene: TRBV7-9

CDR3 protein: ASSSKWAGGPTYEQY
J gene: TRBJ2-7
V gene: TRBV7-2

CDR3 protein: ASSSSSGGSYEQY
J gene: TRBJ2-7
V gene: TRBV11-3

CDR3 protein: ASSRTGTPASGIQY
J gene: TRBJ2-4
V gene: TRBV5-1

CDR3 protein: ASSSAGRGLTEAF
J gene: TRBJ1-1
V gene: TRBV7-9

CDR3 protein: AWSAGTGRSGYT
J gene: TRBJ1-2
V gene: TRBV30

CDR3 protein: ASSYRAEAF
J gene: TRBJ1-1
V gene: TRBV2

CDR3 protein: ASSSDLALPANVLT
J gene: TRBJ2-6
V gene: TRBV5-1

CDR3 protein: ARGHLLNEKLF
J gene: TRBJ1-4
V gene: TRBV6-1

CDR3 protein: ASSRQAAGYGYT
J gene: TRBJ1-2
V gene: TRBV5-1

CDR3 protein: ASSVRLAGDETQY
J gene: TRBJ2-5
V gene: TRBV6-1

CDR3 protein: ASSPGTEGAF
J gene: TRBJ1-1
V gene: TRBV7-9

CDR3 protein: ASSWGPTGSNQPQH
J gene: TRBJ1-5
V gene: TRBV5-6

CDR3 protein: ASSDREYGYT
J gene: TRBJ1-2
V gene: TRBV28